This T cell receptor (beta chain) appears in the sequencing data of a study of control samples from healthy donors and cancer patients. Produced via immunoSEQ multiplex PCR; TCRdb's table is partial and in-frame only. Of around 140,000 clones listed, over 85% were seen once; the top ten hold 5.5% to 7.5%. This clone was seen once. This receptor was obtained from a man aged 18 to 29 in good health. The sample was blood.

The CDR3 here is CASSLSQGLGNTIYF. The CDR3, as DNA: TGCGCCAGCAGCTTGTCCCAGGGGCTTGGAAACACCATATATTTT. The chain joins TRBV5-1 to TRBJ1-3; the D gene is possibly TRBD1 (6 bases). The CDR3 has 15 residues. The ends were cut back, 1 base at V and 3 bases at J, with 11 bases in the middle. Germline V gene lookup returns CDR1 SGHRS and CDR2 YFSETQ.